The 8 T cell receptor beta chains in this list originate from one sample, sequenced in a study of early T cells in non-severe SARS-CoV-2 infection. In TCRdb, the 5' RACE reads were re-called with MiXCR into one record per CDR3 protein. Counted here are 75,000 to 100,000 distinct CDR3 sequences, just under 15% occurring once; the ten biggest clones make up around 5.1%. Material for sequencing was whole blood. The receptors derive from an adult who was a healthcare worker with PCR-confirmed SARS-CoV-2 infection or an uninfected control (not recorded which).

The V and J genes are TRBV6-1 and TRBJ1-2, with TRBD1 matching over 8 bases. The ends lost 0 bases at V and 4 bases at J; junction bases unmatched: 7. CDR3 length equals 16 residues. The germline CDR1 and CDR2 sequences are MNHNS and SASEGT. The CDR3 is CASSEALTGEGYGYTF. CDR3 DNA: TGTGCCAGCAGTGAAGCGCTGACAGGGGAGGGCTATGGCTACACCTTC.

This chain joins TRBV6-1 and TRBJ1-1; D gene ambiguous. Trimming removed 5 bases from V and 7 bases from J, with 5 bases in between. This CDR3 has 10 residues. CDR1 MNHNS and CDR2 SASEGT come from the germline V gene. The CDR3 region is CASSKGEAFF. CDR3 DNA sequence: TGTGCCAGCAGTAAGGGTGAAGCTTTCTTT.

The chain joins TRBV7-2 to TRBJ2-7; TRBD2 is a possible D gene (6 bases). The germline CDR1 and CDR2 sequences are SGHTA and FQGNSA. The CDR3 covers 15 residues. Deletions cut 5 bases from V and 7 bases from J, with 21 bases between. The CDR3 region has the DNA TGTGCCAGCAGCCCCAGCCGGGACTCTCTCCTGGAGCAGTACTTC. Translating gives CASSPSRDSLLEQYF.

The chain joins TRBV19 to TRBJ1-4; D gene unclear. Germline CDR1 is LNHDA and CDR2 is SQIVND (reference sequence). Trimming removed 5 bases at V and 3 bases at J, with 4 bases between. The CDR3 contains 12 residues. As DNA, the CDR3 is TGTGCCAGTAGTCGTCCTAATGAAAAACTGTTTTTT. Translating it yields CASSRPNEKLFF.

Here the CDR3 reads CASSLGTAADTQYF. CDR3 bases: TGTGCCAGCAGTCTAGGGACAGCCGCAGATACGCAGTATTTT. This sequence joins TRBV12-3 or TRBV12-4 and TRBJ2-3; the match to TRBD1 covers 7 bases. V lost 5 bases to trimming and J lost 4 bases; unmatched junction nucleotides: 6. This CDR3 is built from 14 residues.

This chain links TRBV29-1 with TRBJ2-5; possible D gene TRBD2, 5 bases. The CDR3 runs to 12 residues. V was trimmed by 4 bases and J by 3 bases, leaving 9 bases between them. Per germline, CDR1 SQVTM and CDR2 ANQGSEA. The CDR3 sequence is CSVGSGEETQYF. CDR3 coding DNA: TGCAGCGTTGGTTCCGGGGAAGAGACCCAGTACTTC.

The chain employs TRBV12-3 or TRBV12-4 and TRBJ2-1; maybe TRBD2 (5 bases). V was clipped by 3 bases and J by 4 bases, with 13 bases between them. The CDR3 consists of 15 residues. CDR3 nucleotide sequence: TGTGCCAGCAGTTTCAAGCGAGAGGGTTACAATGAGCAGTTCTTC. Its protein product is CASSFKREGYNEQFF.

This clonotype appeared a few times. The J gene is TRBJ2-7, the V gene TRBV30, with D perhaps TRBD1 (7 bases). CDR3 length: 14 residues. Germline assignment: CDR1 GTSNPN and CDR2 SVGIG (reference sequence). V lost 1 base, J lost 1 base, and 11 bases lay in between. CDR3 protein: CAWSAGGFSYEQYF. CDR3 bases: TGTGCCTGGAGTGCAGGGGGGTTTTCCTACGAGCAGTACTTC.